The 30 T cell receptor beta chains below all came from one sample that was sequenced in a study of blood T cell repertoires in COVID-19. Sequencing used immunoSEQ multiplex PCR; TCRdb keeps in-frame clones, though not all of them. Among more than 60,000 clones listed, more than 75% were seen once. Sequences were obtained from peripheral blood. The origin of the receptors is a man aged 55 to 69 with acute or convalescent COVID-19.

The chain uses TRBV21-1 and TRBJ1-2; the table's D call, TRBD1, has no DNA check behind it. TRBV21-1 is termed a pseudogene. The CDR3 totals 16 residues. The CDR3 is CASSARQGAIHYGYTF. The CDR3 DNA follows: TGTGCCAGCAGCGCCCGACAGGGGGCCATTCACTATGGCTACACCTTC.

V and J are TRBV3-1 (or the pseudogene TRBV3-2) and TRBJ1-5; 7 nucleotides line up with TRBD1. CDR3 length equals 15 residues. Germline V gene sequence: CDR1 LGHDT, CDR2 YNNKEL (reference sequence). Germline trimming cut 4 bases from V and 3 bases from J; bases unmatched to any gene: 6. CDR3 region: CASSPQGGNNQPQHF. In nucleotides, the CDR3 is TGTGCCAGCAGCCCCCAGGGGGGTAACAATCAGCCCCAGCATTTT.

This clone appeared a few times. The chain recombines TRBV10-1 with TRBJ1-2, with 8 positions matching TRBD1. Germline values: CDR1 WNHNN, CDR2 SYGVQD (reference sequence). The CDR3 extends over 14 amino acids. V lost 5 bases to trimming and J lost 6 bases; unmatched junction nucleotides: 8. The CDR3 coding sequence is TGCGCCAGCAGTACTTCCAGGGGGCCCGATGGCTACACCTTC. It yields the protein CASSTSRGPDGYTF.

J is TRBJ2-3 and V is TRBV18, with D tentatively TRBD1 (6 bases). The germline gives CDR1 KGHSH, CDR2 LQKENI. Trimming removed 3 bases at V and 4 bases at J, with 14 bases between. The CDR3 covers 15 residues. The CDR3 spells CASSPQTGGSDTQYF. CDR3 DNA: TGTGCCAGCTCACCTCAGACAGGCGGGTCAGATACGCAGTATTTT.

The chain has TRBV30 and TRBJ1-4; no clear D. With 4 bases removed from V and 5 bases from J, the gap between germline ends came to 17 bases. CDR1 is GTSNPN, CDR2 SVGIG, per germline (reference sequence). The CDR3 has 15 amino acids. In DNA, the CDR3 is TGTGCCTGGAATACGCAGCGTGCACGAAATGAAAAACTGTTTTTT. It translates to CAWNTQRARNEKLFF.

The rearrangement uses TRBV27 and TRBJ1-1; 7 bases map to TRBD1. The V and J ends lost 6 bases and 2 bases, in that order; junction bases with no gene match: 3. The germline V gene encodes CDR1 MNHEY and CDR2 SMNVEV (reference sequence). The CDR3 loop spans 13 amino acids. The CDR3 nucleotides are TGTGCCAGCAGAGGGACAGCCAACACTGAAGCTTTCTTT. It specifies CASRGTANTEAFF.

Only a few counts were recorded for this clone. V and J are TRBV5-6 and TRBJ1-5; D is uncertain. The ends were cut back, 1 base at V and 5 bases at J, with 10 bases in the middle. Germline V gives CDR1 SGHDT, CDR2 YYEEEE. This CDR3 has 14 amino acids. Here the CDR3 reads CASSLQGRDQPQHF. The CDR3 nucleotides read TGTGCCAGCAGCTTGCAAGGGAGGGATCAGCCCCAGCATTTT.

This chain joins TRBV11-3 and TRBJ1-6; D possibly corresponds to TRBD1 (6 bases). CDR1 is SGHNT and CDR2 is YENEEA in the germline V gene. The CDR3 has 13 amino acids. The ends were cut back, 6 bases at V and 8 bases at J, with 11 bases in the middle. The DNA for the CDR3 is TGTGCCAGCAGTTACAACAGGGATTCACCCCTCCACTTT. This encodes CASSYNRDSPLHF.

CDR3 protein: CASSKGQGLGAFF. The CDR3 DNA follows: TGCGCCAGCAGTAAAGGACAGGGGCTGGGAGCTTTCTTT. This rearrangement joins TRBV10-2 to TRBJ1-1; 9 bases are a match to TRBD1. This CDR3 region has 13 residues. The V gene's germline CDR1 is WSHSY and CDR2 SAAADI. The junction had 8 bases not matched to a gene; V was cut back by 5 bases and J by 10 bases.

CDR3 sequence reads: CASSSPLAGGRRQYF. In DNA, the CDR3 is TGTGCCAGCAGCTCCCCTTTAGCAGGGGGACGTAGGCAGTATTTT. The chain recombines TRBV7-2 with TRBJ2-3, with 7 nucleotides matching TRBD1. Germline V lookup: CDR1 SGHTA, CDR2 FQGNSA. The J segment lost 11 bases and the V segment lost 4 bases, leaving 15 bases of the junction unmatched. CDR3 length equals 15 residues.

The genes are TRBV3-1 (or the pseudogene TRBV3-2) and TRBJ2-5, with D tentatively TRBD1 (6 bases). The length of the CDR3 is 14 residues. The germline V gene has CDR1 LGHDT and CDR2 YNNKEL (reference sequence). The germline V and J ends were trimmed by 1 base and 2 bases, with 8 bases remaining between them. CDR3: CASSQGTAQETQYF. The CDR3 DNA sequence: TGTGCCAGCAGCCAAGGGACAGCTCAAGAGACCCAGTACTTC.

The chain's CDR3 is CASSQRTGSEQYF. The CDR3 DNA is TGTGCCAGCAGCCAACGGACAGGCTCCGAGCAGTACTTC. The V call is TRBV3-1 (or the pseudogene TRBV3-2), the J call TRBJ2-7; TRBD1 matches 7 bases. The junction had 4 bases not matched to a gene; V was cut back by 2 bases and J by 6 bases. The CDR3 contains 13 residues. CDR1 LGHDT and CDR2 YNNKEL come from the germline V gene (reference sequence).

This clone was detected once. The chain joins TRBV11-2 to TRBJ2-5; 8 positions agree with TRBD2. The CDR3 runs to 16 residues. Germline V gene lookup returns CDR1 SGHAT and CDR2 FQNNGV. Unmatched junction bases numbered 9, after V lost 1 base and J lost 5 bases. In nucleotides, the CDR3 is TGTGCCAGCAGCTTAGGCGCGGGGGGAGGGTATGAGACCCAGTACTTC. It codes for CASSLGAGGGYETQYF.

The rearrangement uses TRBV27 and TRBJ1-4; 7 positions agree with TRBD1. This CDR3 region has 13 residues. V lost 2 bases and J lost 6; bases outside the gene matches: 0. Per germline, CDR1 MNHEY and CDR2 SMNVEV (reference sequence). The CDR3 nucleotides are TGTGCCAGCAGTTTAAGGGGGCATGAAAAACTGTTTTTT. It yields the protein CASSLRGHEKLFF.

The chain uses TRBV6-5 and TRBJ1-1; 9 bases line up with TRBD1. CDR1 is MNHEY and CDR2 is SVGAGI in the germline V gene. There are 13 residues in the CDR3. V lost 8 bases to trimming and J lost 11 bases; unmatched junction nucleotides: 12. CDR3 coding DNA: TGTGCCAGCTCTGAGGCACAGGGGGCAAGGGCTTTCTTT. This gives the protein CASSEAQGARAFF.

The gene calls are TRBV6-5 and TRBJ1-2, with no clear D. V shed 6 bases and J shed 7 bases, with 12 bases lying between them. The germline V gene encodes CDR1 MNHEY and CDR2 SVGAGI. This CDR3 comprises 12 residues. The chain's CDR3 is CASRAGSGGYTF. The CDR3 DNA is TGTGCCAGCAGAGCAGGTAGTGGTGGCTACACCTTC.

This rearrangement joins TRBV5-6 to TRBJ1-2; 11 bases are a match to TRBD1. Germline loops: CDR1 SGHDT, CDR2 YYEEEE. The CDR3 has 15 amino acids. J lost 5 bases, V lost 2 bases, and 5 bases had no gene match. CDR3 DNA sequence: TGTGCCAGCAGCTTTACCGGGACAGGGGGGTATGGCTACACCTTC. Amino acid sequence: CASSFTGTGGYGYTF.

CDR3 nucleotide sequence: TGCGCCAGCAGCTCGGACAGGGACGGCTACACCTTC. This sequence encodes CASSSDRDGYTF. The genes are TRBV5-1 and TRBJ1-2; 8 bases map to TRBD1. Germline lookup yields CDR1 SGHRS and CDR2 YFSETQ. After removal of 3 bases from V and 8 bases from J, the junction contained 3 bases not matched to a gene. This CDR3 has 12 amino acids.

The table lists this clone with a count of one. The chain has TRBV2 and TRBJ1-4; D perhaps matches TRBD1 (6 bases). V was cut by 6 bases and J by 5 bases, with 10 bases left in between. There are 13 residues in the CDR3. Germline values: CDR1 SNHLY, CDR2 FYNNEI. This CDR3 is CASRRQENEKLFF. The CDR3 DNA reads as TGTGCCAGCAGGAGACAGGAGAATGAAAAACTGTTTTTT.

This clone was seen just once. The chain combines TRBV19 with TRBJ1-1, with TRBD1 identical over 10 bases. The CDR3 runs 16 residues. J was trimmed by 4 bases and V by 2 bases; bases with no gene match: 7. Germline CDR1 LNHDA, CDR2 SQIVND (reference sequence). The CDR3 spells CASSIWEDRGVTEAFF. The CDR3 DNA reads TGTGCCAGTAGTATATGGGAGGACAGGGGGGTCACTGAAGCTTTCTTT.

The J gene is TRBJ2-2, the V gene TRBV4-3; D not certain. In germline, CDR1 is LGHNA, CDR2 YSLEER. Trimming removed 4 bases at V and 3 bases at J, with 15 bases between. The length of the CDR3 is 16 residues. The CDR3 DNA follows: TGCGCCAGCAGCCCCTTAGTCGGGTCCGACACCGGGGAGCTGTTTTTT. Protein: CASSPLVGSDTGELFF.

The chain uses TRBV27 and TRBJ2-1; 7 bases line up with TRBD1. The V segment lost 6 bases and the J segment 1 base; nucleotides outside the gene matches: 0. Looked up from germline, CDR1 is MNHEY and CDR2 is SMNVEV (reference sequence). The CDR3 spans 13 residues. CDR3 protein: CASRGQSYNEQFF. CDR3 nucleotide sequence: TGTGCCAGCAGGGGACAGTCCTACAATGAGCAGTTCTTC.

The gene calls are TRBV5-1 and TRBJ2-7, with TRBD1 identical over 7 bases. The CDR3 is 14 amino acids. Germline assignment: CDR1 SGHRS and CDR2 YFSETQ. Trimming cost V 1 base and J 6 bases; bases outside gene matches: 7. The CDR3 loop reads CASSLKGGYGEQYF. CDR3 nucleotides: TGCGCCAGCAGCTTGAAAGGGGGCTATGGCGAGCAGTACTTC.

V usage is TRBV19 and J usage is TRBJ1-5; 10 bases are a match to TRBD1. The junction had 7 bases not matched to a gene; V was cut back by 1 base and J by 1 base. This CDR3 has 18 amino acids. Germline V lookup: CDR1 LNHDA, CDR2 SQIVND (reference sequence). CDR3 nucleotides: TGTGCCAGTAGTATAGCGGGACAGGGGATACTAAGCAATCAGCCCCAGCATTTT. This translates into CASSIAGQGILSNQPQHF.

CDR3 sequence (DNA): TGTGCCAGCAGCCAGGGGGCGTACGAGCAGTACTTC. Its translation is CASSQGAYEQYF. This sequence joins TRBV12-3 or TRBV12-4 and TRBJ2-7; 8 nucleotides line up with TRBD1. Trimming at V came to 6 bases and at J to 4 bases, leaving 2 bases not matched to a gene. This CDR3 contains 12 residues.

V usage is TRBV15 and J usage is TRBJ1-2; D call uncertain. This CDR3 region has 15 residues. The germline V gene encodes CDR1 LNHNV and CDR2 YYDKDF (reference sequence). Trimming stripped 0 bases from V and 0 bases from J, with 8 bases between. The DNA of the CDR3 is TGTGCCACCAGCAGAGATGTAGTATCTAACTATGGCTACACCTTC. Protein sequence: CATSRDVVSNYGYTF.

The CDR3 loop reads CAWSLPPGQGYAISYEQYF. The CDR3 DNA sequence: TGTGCCTGGAGTCTACCCCCGGGACAGGGGTACGCGATTTCCTACGAGCAGTACTTC. The gene calls are TRBV30 and TRBJ2-7; 10 bases align to TRBD1. This CDR3 spans 19 amino acids. The V gene end was trimmed by 2 bases and the J gene end by 1 base; junction bases not matched to a gene: 17. Germline V gene sequence: CDR1 GTSNPN, CDR2 SVGIG (reference sequence).

The V gene is TRBV7-2, the J gene TRBJ1-2, with D maybe TRBD1 (5 bases). Germline loops: CDR1 SGHTA, CDR2 FQGNSA. This CDR3 region has 14 residues. The germline V and J ends were trimmed by 0 bases and 4 bases, with 9 bases remaining between them. CDR3 region: CASSLAQGTYGYTF. CDR3 in DNA: TGTGCCAGCAGCTTAGCTCAGGGAACCTATGGCTACACCTTC.

The J gene is TRBJ1-6, the V gene TRBV11-1; perhaps TRBD1 as D (5 bases). The CDR3 is 14 amino acids. Looked up from germline, CDR1 is SGHAT and CDR2 is FQDESV (reference sequence). V lost 7 bases and J 7 bases, leaving 14 bases between the germline ends. CDR3 residues: CASKSRDSNSPLHF. DNA for the CDR3: TGTGCCAGCAAGTCCCGGGACTCAAATTCACCCCTCCACTTT.

The rearrangement links TRBV7-9 to TRBJ1-1, with D perhaps TRBD1 (6 bases). Per the germline V gene, CDR1 is SEHNR and CDR2 is FQNEAQ (reference sequence). Trimming pared 5 bases from V and 2 bases from J, leaving 12 bases between. There are 14 residues in the CDR3. CDR3 amino acids: CASSPGQRNTEAFF. CDR3 nucleotides: TGTGCCAGCAGCCCTGGACAGAGAAACACTGAAGCTTTCTTT.